The 20 T cell receptor beta chains below come from one sample, sequenced in a study of T cell repertoires in cytomegalovirus infection (dated by TCRdb to between 2019 and 2020). This sample was sequenced with an Illumina HiSeq 1500. TCRdb reran the public reads through fastp at Q25 and MiXCR, keeping productive beta chains. Rows merge per CDR3 protein into single entries with the most common DNA and genes. For this sample the table gives 60,000 to 80,000 distinct CDR3 sequences, of which 20% to 25% were detected only once. The biggest ten clones account for around 70% of the sample. No antigen has been identified for these receptors. The treatment or condition tag for this specimen amounts to: in vitro stimulation with specific CMV peptide epitopes to enrich CMV-specific T cells. This material consisted of CD8+ T cells from cultured PBMCs, taken from culture after CMV antigen stimulation. These receptor sequences come from a human donor in good health (CMV status not recorded). Some clones in this sample may be carry-over from other donors' samples.

J is TRBJ2-7 and V is TRBV4-1; no reliable D call. The CDR3 runs to 15 residues. Trimming pared 0 bases from V and 1 base from J, leaving 10 bases between. CDR1 MGHRA and CDR2 YSYEKL come from the germline V gene. Here the CDR3 reads CASSQDRAESYEQYF. In DNA, the CDR3 is TGCGCCAGCAGCCAAGATAGGGCAGAATCCTACGAGCAGTACTTC.

The chain is built from TRBV6-4 and TRBJ2-2; 9 positions match TRBD1. With 0 bases clipped from V and 3 bases from J, the junction kept 5 bases outside the gene matches. Per the germline V gene, CDR1 is MRHNA and CDR2 is SNTAGT. The CDR3 is made up of 17 amino acids. This CDR3 is CASSDSGTGLDTGELFF. The DNA of the CDR3 is TGTGCCAGCAGTGACTCCGGGACAGGGTTGGACACCGGGGAGCTGTTTTTT.

The genes are TRBV6-2 or TRBV6-3 and TRBJ2-3; D gene uncertain. Germline CDR1 is MNHEY and CDR2 is SVGEGT. CDR3 length: 14 residues. Between the trimmed V and J ends, which lost 4 bases and 3 bases, there was a span of 11 bases. CDR3 loop: CASSWVGSTDTQYF. CDR3 DNA: TGTGCCAGCAGTTGGGTGGGCTCAACAGATACGCAGTATTTT.

This chain connects TRBV4-1 to TRBJ2-3, with TRBD2 matching over 9 bases. The CDR3 length is 17 residues. Germline V lookup: CDR1 MGHRA, CDR2 YSYEKL. V shed 5 bases and J 2 bases; nucleotides not matched to a gene: 11. For the CDR3, the DNA is TGCGCCAGCAGCTCTCCTAAAGCGGGGGGCGACACAGATACGCAGTATTTT. This encodes CASSSPKAGGDTDTQYF.

This chain uses TRBV6-6 with TRBJ1-4, with TRBD1 identical over 7 bases. CDR1 and CDR2 (germline): MNHNY, SVGAGI (reference sequence). The CDR3 extends over 14 amino acids. V was clipped by 5 bases and J by 3 bases; unmatched bases: 3. CDR3 coding DNA: TGTGCCAGCAGTCGGGACAGCCCTAATGAAAAACTGTTTTTT. Translating gives CASSRDSPNEKLFF.

The J gene is TRBJ2-5, the V gene TRBV28; no clear D gene. Germline V gene data show CDR1 as MDHEN and CDR2 as SYDVKM. CDR3 length equals 14 residues. V was clipped by 3 bases and J by 0 bases, with 8 bases between them. CDR3 loop: CASSLVEYQETQYF. CDR3 bases: TGTGCCAGCAGTTTGGTAGAGTACCAAGAGACCCAGTACTTC.

DNA of the CDR3: TGTGCCAGCAGCTTAGCACTATACGAGCAGTACTTC. This gives the protein CASSLALYEQYF. V and J are TRBV28 and TRBJ2-7, with D hard to call. The CDR3 runs 12 residues. CDR1 and CDR2 from the germline V gene are MDHEN and SYDVKM. The V end was cut by 6 bases, the J end by 4 bases, with 10 bases between.

This sequence joins TRBV29-1 and TRBJ1-2; D uncertain. The V end was cut by 5 bases, the J end by 0 bases, with 13 bases between. CDR3 length equals 14 residues. Germline CDR1 and CDR2: SQVTM and ANQGSEA. The CDR3 sequence: CSVFGRSANYGYTF. In DNA form, the CDR3 reads TGCAGCGTTTTTGGGAGGTCCGCTAACTATGGCTACACCTTC.

The chain couples TRBV7-6 to TRBJ1-1, with a weak D call TRBD1 (5 bases). The CDR3 is made up of 17 amino acids. The germline gives CDR1 SGHVS, CDR2 FNYEAQ. Trimming removed 0 bases from V and 1 base from J, with 15 bases in between. CDR3 DNA sequence: TGTGCCAGCAGCTTAGCACGCGTGGGACGGCCGAACACTGAAGCTTTCTTT. Translation: CASSLARVGRPNTEAFF.

This clonotype was seen at least ten times. The CDR3 coding sequence is TGTGCCAGCAGCTTACCGAAGGAACCAGCGGGGAAGAACACCGGGGAGCTGTTTTTT. Its protein product is CASSLPKEPAGKNTGELFF. The V gene is TRBV7-9, the J gene TRBJ2-2; TRBD2 matches 7 bases. With V trimmed by 2 bases and J by 1 base, 13 bases remained unmatched. This CDR3 region has 19 residues. The V gene's germline CDR1 is SEHNR and CDR2 FQNEAQ (reference sequence). Supplemented by reference TRBV7-9 and TRBJ2-2, the full variable domain reads DTGVSQNPRHKITKRGQNVTFRCDPISEHNRLYWYRQTLGQGPEFLTYFQNEAQLEKSRLLSDRFSAERPKGSFSTLEIQRTEQGDSAMYLCASSLPKEPAGKNTGELFFGEGSRLTVL.

This chain uses TRBV29-1 with TRBJ2-7; TRBD1 is a possible D gene (6 bases). This CDR3 spans 15 amino acids. The germline V gene encodes CDR1 SQVTM and CDR2 ANQGSEA. V was shortened by 4 bases and J by 5 bases, with 21 bases between the two germline ends. The CDR3 is CSVAFMDSAGDEQYF. The CDR3 DNA sequence: TGCAGCGTTGCTTTCATGGACAGCGCAGGCGACGAGCAGTACTTC.

The chain joins TRBV9 to TRBJ2-7, with 9 bases matching TRBD1. Germline CDR1 is SGDLS and CDR2 is YYNGEE. This CDR3 is built from 15 residues. With V trimmed by 5 bases and J by 9 bases, 15 bases remained unmatched. The CDR3 loop reads CASSEGQGGFRGQYF. In DNA form, the CDR3 reads TGTGCCAGCAGTGAGGGACAGGGTGGGTTCCGGGGGCAGTACTTC.

The sample holds a few counts of this clonotype. The chain carries TRBV7-9 and TRBJ1-6; 8 nucleotides match TRBD1. The CDR3 runs to 15 residues. Trimming removed 1 base from V and 8 bases from J; junction bases left unmatched: 4. Per the germline V gene, CDR1 is SEHNR and CDR2 is FQNEAQ (reference sequence). This CDR3 is CASSLGQGADSPLHF. CDR3 in DNA: TGTGCCAGCAGCTTAGGGCAGGGGGCGGATTCACCCCTCCACTTT.

V is TRBV7-9 and J is TRBJ2-7; D uncertain. The germline V gene has CDR1 SEHNR and CDR2 FQNEAQ (reference sequence). Trimming left V 5 bases short and J 1 base short, with 12 bases between. CDR3 length: 14 residues. The CDR3 nucleotides are TGTGCCAGCAGCACCGGACGGTTGTCCTACGAGCAGTACTTC. Protein sequence: CASSTGRLSYEQYF.

There are many counts of this clonotype. The gene calls are TRBV12-3 or TRBV12-4 and TRBJ1-5; no clear D gene. The CDR3 loop spans 16 amino acids. The V end lost 6 bases, the J end lost 8 bases, and 23 bases lay between the germline ends. The CDR3 loop reads CASSTRRKGRFEPQHF. CDR3 sequence (DNA): TGTGCCAGCAGCACTCGGAGGAAAGGGAGGTTTGAGCCCCAGCATTTT.

This clonotype turned up a few times. V is TRBV6-5 and J is TRBJ2-3; D is uncertain. The CDR3 has 16 residues. Germline-derived CDR1 and CDR2 are MNHEY and SVGAGI. Trimming removed 5 bases from V and 0 bases from J, with 15 bases in between. The CDR3 region is CASSMRRHSSTDTQYF. Written as DNA, the CDR3 is TGTGCCAGCAGTATGCGACGGCATTCTAGCACAGATACGCAGTATTTT.

This clonotype has more than one count but fewer than ten. The genes are TRBV4-1 and TRBJ2-7, with 9 bases identical to TRBD2. CDR3 length: 13 residues. Losses at the gene ends were 3 bases for V and 5 bases for J; bases not matched to a gene: 2. Germline values: CDR1 MGHRA, CDR2 YSYEKL. For the CDR3, the DNA is TGCGCCAGCAGCCAGGGACTAGCAAACGAGCAGTACTTC. This translates into CASSQGLANEQYF.

The V gene is TRBV7-2, the J gene TRBJ2-5, with D possibly being TRBD2 (5 bases). Germline CDR1 reads SGHTA; CDR2 reads FQGNSA. This CDR3 is 13 amino acids long. V was pared by 8 bases and J by 5 bases, with 15 bases between. The CDR3 DNA follows: TGTGCCAGCGTAGCCCCTAGGGAGGAGACCCAGTACTTC. Its protein product is CASVAPREETQYF. Using reference TRBV7-2 and TRBJ2-5 for the parts outside the CDR3, the full variable domain is GAGVSQSPSNKVTEKGKDVELRCDPISGHTALYWYRQSLGQGLEFLIYFQGNSAPDKSGLPSDRFSAERTGGSVSTLTIQRTQQEDSAVYLCASVAPREETQYFGPGTRLLVL.

The genes are TRBV6-2 or TRBV6-3 and TRBJ2-7; 7 bases are a match to TRBD1. CDR3 length: 14 amino acids. V trimming: 2 bases; J trimming: 3 bases; junction bases outside the gene matches: 4. CDR1 is MNHEY, CDR2 SVGEGT, per germline. The DNA for the CDR3 is TGTGCCAGCAGTTACGACCGGGACAGCTACGAGCAGTACTTC. This encodes CASSYDRDSYEQYF.

V and J are TRBV28 and TRBJ1-5; no firm D call. The CDR3 extends over 14 amino acids. From germline, CDR1 is MDHEN and CDR2 SYDVKM. Trimming stripped 5 bases from V and 4 bases from J, with 12 bases between. CDR3 amino acids: CASSQNLGNQPQHF. The CDR3 nucleotides read TGTGCCAGCAGTCAAAACTTAGGGAATCAGCCCCAGCATTTT.